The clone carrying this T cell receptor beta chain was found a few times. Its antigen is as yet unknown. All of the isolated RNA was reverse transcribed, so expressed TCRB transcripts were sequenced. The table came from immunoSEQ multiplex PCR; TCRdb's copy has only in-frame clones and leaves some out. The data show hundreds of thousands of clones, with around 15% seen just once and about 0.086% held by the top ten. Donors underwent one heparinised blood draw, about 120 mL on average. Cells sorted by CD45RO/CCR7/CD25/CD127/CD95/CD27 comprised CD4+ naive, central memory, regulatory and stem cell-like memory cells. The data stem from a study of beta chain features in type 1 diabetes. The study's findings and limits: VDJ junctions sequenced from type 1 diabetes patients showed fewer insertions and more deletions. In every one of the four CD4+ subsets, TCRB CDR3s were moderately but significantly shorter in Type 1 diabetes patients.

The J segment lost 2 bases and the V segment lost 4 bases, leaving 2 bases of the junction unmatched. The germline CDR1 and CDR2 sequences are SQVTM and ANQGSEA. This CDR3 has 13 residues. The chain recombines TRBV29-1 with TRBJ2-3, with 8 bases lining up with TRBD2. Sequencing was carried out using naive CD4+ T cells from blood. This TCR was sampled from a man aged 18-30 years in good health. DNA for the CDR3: TGCAGCGTTGGAGCGGGGGTCACAGATACGCAGTATTTT. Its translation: CSVGAGVTDTQYF.